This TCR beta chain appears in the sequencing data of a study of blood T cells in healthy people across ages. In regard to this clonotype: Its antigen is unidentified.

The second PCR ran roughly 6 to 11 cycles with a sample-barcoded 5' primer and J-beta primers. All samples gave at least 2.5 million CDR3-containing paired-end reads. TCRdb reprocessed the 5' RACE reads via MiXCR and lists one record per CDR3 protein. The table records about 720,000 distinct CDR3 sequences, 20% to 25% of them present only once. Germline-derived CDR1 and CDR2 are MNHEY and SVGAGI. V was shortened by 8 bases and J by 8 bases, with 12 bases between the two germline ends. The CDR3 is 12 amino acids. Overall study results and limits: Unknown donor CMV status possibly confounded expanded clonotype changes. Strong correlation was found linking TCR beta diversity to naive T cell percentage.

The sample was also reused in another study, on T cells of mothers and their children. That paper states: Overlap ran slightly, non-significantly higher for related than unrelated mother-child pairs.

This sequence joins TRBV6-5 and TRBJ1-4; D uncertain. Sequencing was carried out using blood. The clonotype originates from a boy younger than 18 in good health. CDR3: CASGTRIEKLFF. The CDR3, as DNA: TGTGCCAGCGGAACCAGGATCGAAAAACTGTTTTTT.